What follows is one T cell receptor (beta chain) and its context. What it binds is not known. 5'RACE with constant-segment primers yielded barcoded, UMI-tagged TCR alpha and TCR beta cDNA libraries. Each CDR3 protein is one row after TCRdb ran MiXCR on the 5' RACE reads. The sample contains around 390,000 distinct CDR3 sequences, roughly 15% of which appear only once. The germline CDR1 and CDR2 sequences are MNHNS and SASEGT. The CDR3 spans 14 residues. The ends lost 6 bases at V and 6 bases at J; junction bases unmatched: 8. The data derive from a study of T-cell memory formation after mild COVID-19. Broader study findings: SARS-CoV-2 specificity was not confirmed for second-wave clones peaking on day 37. Shrinking CD4+ clones resided mostly in CM and EM, and CD8+ ones in EMRA.

The genes are TRBV6-1 and TRBJ1-5, with 7 nucleotides matching TRBD1. The sample consisted of PBMCs or a T cell subset sorted from them (not recorded which). The receptor was isolated from a man aged 18 to 30 who had mild COVID-19 (a few samples of this study predate the infection). Cell type and time point are not known. The CDR3 here is CASSADRVGQPQHF. The CDR3 DNA sequence: TGTGCCAGCAGCGCAGACAGGGTGGGTCAGCCCCAGCATTTT.